This T cell receptor beta chain was recovered during a study of T cell repertoires in cytomegalovirus infection. Whole-study context: CMV infection together with matching HLA type was indicated by public TCR beta signatures.

Study findings and constraints: Dominating the ex vivo response were HLA-C-restricted CMV-specific TCR beta clonotypes.

TCRdb used MiXCR to reprocess the reads, holding one entry per CDR3 protein. The repertoire holds 350,000 to 500,000 distinct CDR3 sequences, with approximately 31% as singletons. A remark on this clonotype: The antigen remains undetermined.

The CDR3 covers 16 residues. Germline lookup yields CDR1 MNHNS and CDR2 SASEGT. V gave up 2 bases and J gave up 0 bases, with 14 bases separating them. This clonotype was sampled from a human donor in good health (CMV status not recorded). Some clones in this sample may be carry-over from other donors' samples. Material for sequencing was PBMCs. The rearrangement uses TRBV6-1 and TRBJ2-7; D is undetermined. The CDR3 reads CASSEWVGIPSYEQYF. In DNA, the CDR3 is TGTGCCAGCAGTGAATGGGTAGGGATCCCCTCCTACGAGCAGTACTTC.